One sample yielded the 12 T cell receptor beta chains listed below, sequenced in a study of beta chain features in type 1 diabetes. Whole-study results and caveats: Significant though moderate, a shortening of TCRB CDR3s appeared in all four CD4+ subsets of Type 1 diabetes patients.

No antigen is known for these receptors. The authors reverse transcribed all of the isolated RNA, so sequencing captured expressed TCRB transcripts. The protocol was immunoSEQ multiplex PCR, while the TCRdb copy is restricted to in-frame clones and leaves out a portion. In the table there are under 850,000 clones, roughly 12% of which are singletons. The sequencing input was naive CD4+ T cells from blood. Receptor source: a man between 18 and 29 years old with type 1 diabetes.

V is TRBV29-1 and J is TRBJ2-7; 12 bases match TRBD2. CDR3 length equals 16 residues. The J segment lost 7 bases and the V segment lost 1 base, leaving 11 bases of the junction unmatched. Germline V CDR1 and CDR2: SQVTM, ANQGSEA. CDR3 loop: CSVEGELAGGLGEQYF. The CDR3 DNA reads TGCAGCGTTGAAGGGGAACTAGCGGGGGGCCTAGGGGAGCAGTACTTC.

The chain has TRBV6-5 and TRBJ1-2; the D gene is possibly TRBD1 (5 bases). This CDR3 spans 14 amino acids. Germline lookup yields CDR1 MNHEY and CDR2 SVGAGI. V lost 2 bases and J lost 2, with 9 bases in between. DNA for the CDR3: TGTGCCAGCAGTTACGACGGGGGGAACTATGGCTACACCTTC. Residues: CASSYDGGNYGYTF.

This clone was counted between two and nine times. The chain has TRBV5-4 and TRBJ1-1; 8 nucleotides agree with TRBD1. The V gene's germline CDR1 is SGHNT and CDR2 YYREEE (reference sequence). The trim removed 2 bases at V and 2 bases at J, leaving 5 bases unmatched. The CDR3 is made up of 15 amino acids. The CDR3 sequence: CASSFDRGGNTEAFF. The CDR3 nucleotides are TGTGCCAGCAGCTTTGACAGGGGAGGCAACACTGAAGCTTTCTTT.

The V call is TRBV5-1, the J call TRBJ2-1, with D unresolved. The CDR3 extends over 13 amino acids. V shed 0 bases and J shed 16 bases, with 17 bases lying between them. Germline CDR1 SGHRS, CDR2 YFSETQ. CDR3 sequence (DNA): TGCGCCAGCAGCTTGGAGGAAAGCCTTTACCCCTTCTTC. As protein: CASSLEESLYPFF.

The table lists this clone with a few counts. CDR3 residues: CASSLSRLDYGYTF. For the CDR3, the DNA is TGTGCCAGCAGCTTGAGTAGGTTGGACTATGGCTACACCTTC. The rearrangement links TRBV7-9 to TRBJ1-2; D unclear. Germline lookup yields CDR1 SEHNR and CDR2 FQNEAQ (reference sequence). The CDR3 sequence is 14 residues long. V was shortened by 3 bases and J by 3 bases, with 11 bases between the two germline ends.

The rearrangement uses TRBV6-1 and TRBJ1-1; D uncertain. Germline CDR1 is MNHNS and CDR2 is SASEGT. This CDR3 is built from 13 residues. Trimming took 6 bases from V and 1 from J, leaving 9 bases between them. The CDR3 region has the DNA TGTGCCAGCAGCGTCCACACGAACACTGAAGCTTTCTTT. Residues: CASSVHTNTEAFF.

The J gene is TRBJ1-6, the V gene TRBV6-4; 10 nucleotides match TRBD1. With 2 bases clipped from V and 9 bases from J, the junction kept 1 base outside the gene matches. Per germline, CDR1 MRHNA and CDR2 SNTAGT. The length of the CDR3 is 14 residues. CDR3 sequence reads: CASSDGTGVSPLHF. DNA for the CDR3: TGTGCCAGCAGTGACGGGACAGGGGTTTCACCCCTCCACTTT.

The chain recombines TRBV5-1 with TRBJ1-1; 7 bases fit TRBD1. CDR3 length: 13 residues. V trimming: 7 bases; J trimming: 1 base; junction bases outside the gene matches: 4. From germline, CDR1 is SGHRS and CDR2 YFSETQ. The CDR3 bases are TGCGCCAGCCAGGGGGTTAGGAACACTGAAGCTTTCTTT. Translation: CASQGVRNTEAFF.

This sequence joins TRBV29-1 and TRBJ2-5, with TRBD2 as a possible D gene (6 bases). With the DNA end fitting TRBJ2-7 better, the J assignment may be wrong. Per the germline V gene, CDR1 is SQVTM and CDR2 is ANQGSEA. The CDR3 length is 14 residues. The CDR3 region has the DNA TGCAGCGTTGAAGATCCAGGCGGGGTATACGAGCAGTACTTC. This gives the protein CSVEDPGGVYEQYF.

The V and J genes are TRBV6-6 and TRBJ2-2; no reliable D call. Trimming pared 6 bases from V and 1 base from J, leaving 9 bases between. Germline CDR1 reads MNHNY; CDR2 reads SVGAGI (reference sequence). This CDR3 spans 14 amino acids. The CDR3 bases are TGTGCCAGCAGCCCCAGACAGAACACCGGGGAGCTGTTTTTT. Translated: CASSPRQNTGELFF.

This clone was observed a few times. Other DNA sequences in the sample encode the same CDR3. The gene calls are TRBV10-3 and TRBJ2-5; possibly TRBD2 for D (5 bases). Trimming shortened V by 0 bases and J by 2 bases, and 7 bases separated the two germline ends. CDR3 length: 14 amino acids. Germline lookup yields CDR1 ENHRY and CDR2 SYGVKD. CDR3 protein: CAISESTGQETQYF. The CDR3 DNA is TGTGCCATCAGTGAGTCGACGGGGCAAGAGACCCAGTACTTC.

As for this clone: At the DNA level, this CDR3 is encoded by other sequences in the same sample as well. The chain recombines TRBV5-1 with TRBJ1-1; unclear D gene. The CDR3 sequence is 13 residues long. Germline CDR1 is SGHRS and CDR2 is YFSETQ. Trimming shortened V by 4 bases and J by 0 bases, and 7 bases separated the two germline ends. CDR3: CASSPDMNTEAFF. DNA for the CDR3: TGCGCCAGCAGCCCAGACATGAACACTGAAGCTTTCTTT. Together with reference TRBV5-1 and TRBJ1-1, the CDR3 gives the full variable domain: KAGVTQTPRYLIKTRGQQVTLSCSPISGHRSVSWYQQTPGQGLQFLFEYFSETQRNKGNFPGRFSGRQFSNSRSEMNVSTLELGDSALYLCASSPDMNTEAFFGQGTRLTVV.